One sample yielded the 17 T cell receptor beta chains listed below, sequenced in a study of long-term antiretroviral therapy in people with HIV. Version v3.0 of the immunoSEQ assay ran at survey level. The table came from immunoSEQ multiplex PCR; TCRdb's copy has only in-frame clones and leaves some out. The sample has roughly 16,000 clones, roughly 85% seen once. Here the sequenced sample was unsorted PBMCs, taken 0.5 years after starting antiretroviral therapy. These receptors were taken from a woman between 40 and 50 years old with HIV.

The chain is built from TRBV5-1 and TRBJ2-1, with 7 positions matching TRBD2. V lost 0 bases, J lost 10 bases, and 10 bases stayed unmatched. The germline V gene has CDR1 SGHRS and CDR2 YFSETQ. The CDR3 is 15 amino acids. In nucleotides, the CDR3 is TGCGCCAGCAGCTTGGATTTTGTTGGGGGGGAAGAGCAGTTCTTC. Its protein is CASSLDFVGGEEQFF.

This clone was recorded once. The V gene is TRBV5-8, the J gene TRBJ2-7, with D maybe TRBD2 (6 bases). V lost 3 bases and J 3 bases, leaving 13 bases between the germline ends. The germline V gene encodes CDR1 SGHTS and CDR2 YDEGEE. The CDR3 runs 14 residues. CDR3 sequence: CASSYRDFSYEQYF. CDR3 in DNA: TGTGCCAGCAGCTACCGGGACTTTAGCTACGAGCAGTACTTC.

The rearrangement joins TRBV7-2 to TRBJ2-7, with no clear D. V dropped 5 bases and J dropped 6 bases, with 11 bases sitting between them. CDR3 length: 12 amino acids. Germline CDR1 and CDR2: SGHTA and FQGNSA. CDR3 loop: CASSTQMAEQYF. CDR3 bases: TGTGCCAGCAGCACCCAAATGGCCGAGCAGTACTTC.

This chain links TRBV13 with TRBJ2-5; no clear D. The V end lost 1 base, the J end lost 3 bases, and 9 bases lay between the germline ends. CDR1 and CDR2 (germline): PRHDT, FYEKMQ (reference sequence). The CDR3 loop spans 14 amino acids. CDR3 amino acids: CASSLANTKETQYF. The DNA of the CDR3 is TGTGCCAGCAGCTTAGCGAACACAAAAGAGACCCAGTACTTC.

The CDR3 region has the DNA TGTGCCAGCACCCGTGGCCCCGAACAGTTCTTC. It yields the protein CASTRGPEQFF. The V and J genes are TRBV2 and TRBJ2-1; D remains ambiguous. CDR1 and CDR2 (germline): SNHLY, FYNNEI. V was trimmed by 7 bases and J by 13 bases, leaving 14 bases between them. The CDR3 has 11 amino acids.

The J gene is TRBJ2-2, the V gene TRBV4-1, with D perhaps TRBD1 (5 bases). The CDR3 length is 13 residues. Trimming removed 5 bases at V and 4 bases at J, with 8 bases between. CDR1 MGHRA and CDR2 YSYEKL come from the germline V gene. CDR3 bases: TGCGCCAGCAGCTCCCAGGGCACCGGGGAGCTGTTTTTT. Amino acids: CASSSQGTGELFF.

The chain has TRBV5-1 and TRBJ2-3; maybe TRBD2 (5 bases). Per the germline V gene, CDR1 is SGHRS and CDR2 is YFSETQ. V shed 2 bases and J shed 5 bases, with 15 bases lying between them. There are 15 residues in the CDR3. The CDR3 DNA follows: TGCGCCAGCAGCTTACCTCGGGGAGCGGTAGATACGCAGTATTTT. It specifies CASSLPRGAVDTQYF.

The genes are TRBV27 and TRBJ2-1; TRBD1 aligns across 11 bases. The CDR3 has 16 amino acids. V lost 3 bases, J lost 6 bases, and 7 bases stayed unmatched. In germline, CDR1 is MNHEY, CDR2 SMNVEV (reference sequence). This chain's CDR3 is CASSFPGTGGFNEQFF. Written as DNA, the CDR3 is TGTGCCAGCAGTTTTCCCGGGACAGGGGGGTTCAATGAGCAGTTCTTC.

This clone showed up just a few times. This chain links TRBV4-2 with TRBJ2-7, with 11 bases fitting TRBD2. CDR1 is LGHNA and CDR2 is YNFKEQ in the germline V gene. The CDR3 runs 17 residues. V lost 1 base, J lost 2 bases, and 7 bases stayed unmatched. CDR3 DNA sequence: TGTGCCAGCAGCCAAGGAGGGCTAGCGGGAGGTACCTACGAGCAGTACTTC. Translated: CASSQGGLAGGTYEQYF.

CDR3 loop: CASSLAGNTEAFF. The CDR3 nucleotides are TGCGCCAGCAGCTTGGCAGGGAACACTGAAGCTTTCTTT. The genes are TRBV5-1 and TRBJ1-1; D unresolved. Germline V gene sequence: CDR1 SGHRS, CDR2 YFSETQ. V lost 0 bases, J lost 1 base, and 4 bases lay in between. There are 13 residues in the CDR3.

By sample share, this clone is medium-sized. CDR3 residues: CASRFGGTDEQYF. The CDR3 DNA is TGCGCCAGCAGGTTTGGGGGGACAGACGAGCAGTACTTC. V is TRBV5-1 and J is TRBJ2-7; D may be TRBD1 (7 bases). V was trimmed by 5 bases and J by 5 bases, leaving 14 bases between them. The CDR3 totals 13 residues. From germline, CDR1 is SGHRS and CDR2 YFSETQ.

This chain links TRBV4-2 with TRBJ2-3; a weak D match, TRBD2 (5 bases). Germline values: CDR1 LGHNA, CDR2 YNFKEQ. This CDR3 region has 18 residues. V lost 0 bases to trimming and J lost 6 bases, with 22 bases between them. The CDR3 region is CASSQEASGPRRHDTQYF. CDR3 bases: TGTGCCAGCAGCCAAGAAGCGAGCGGTCCCCGAAGGCACGATACGCAGTATTTT.

This sequence joins TRBV9 and TRBJ2-7; TRBD2 matches 12 bases. The length of the CDR3 is 16 residues. CDR1 and CDR2 from the germline V gene are SGDLS and YYNGEE. The ends lost 0 bases at V and 1 base at J; junction bases unmatched: 2. The CDR3 DNA reads as TGTGCCAGCAGCGTAGGAGGGACTAGCGGGTCCTACGAGCAGTACTTC. This gives the protein CASSVGGTSGSYEQYF.

This chain uses TRBV5-4 with TRBJ1-1; 9 bases line up with TRBD1. CDR3 length: 15 amino acids. After removal of 5 bases from V and 3 bases from J, the junction contained 8 bases not matched to a gene. CDR1 is SGHNT and CDR2 is YYREEE in the germline V gene (reference sequence). CDR3 loop: CASRPGTGTDTEAFF. CDR3 coding DNA: TGTGCCAGCAGGCCCGGGACAGGGACGGACACTGAAGCTTTCTTT.

The chain couples TRBV7-9 to TRBJ2-3; 8 bases align to TRBD1. V lost 5 bases and J lost 4; bases outside the gene matches: 5. Germline lookup yields CDR1 SEHNR and CDR2 FQNEAQ (reference sequence). The CDR3 has 14 residues. CDR3 DNA sequence: TGTGCCAGCAGCCCTGGACAGGGCCCAGATACGCAGTATTTT. This gives the protein CASSPGQGPDTQYF.

The CDR3 bases are TGTGCCAGCAGCCGGGGGACTAGCGGGACAGATACGCAGTATTTT. Encoded protein: CASSRGTSGTDTQYF. V and J are TRBV6-6 and TRBJ2-3; 12 positions match TRBD2. The junction had 4 bases not matched to a gene; V was cut back by 6 bases and J by 3 bases. The CDR3 has 15 residues. Germline V gene data show CDR1 as MNHNY and CDR2 as SVGAGI (reference sequence).

The V call is TRBV6-1, the J call TRBJ2-7; maybe TRBD2 (6 bases). Trimming cost V 1 base and J 2 bases, with 9 bases left between them. The CDR3 extends over 14 amino acids. Germline loops: CDR1 MNHNS, CDR2 SASEGT. The CDR3 region is CASSEVEGTYEQYF. CDR3 nucleotide sequence: TGTGCCAGCAGTGAAGTGGAGGGTACCTACGAGCAGTACTTC.